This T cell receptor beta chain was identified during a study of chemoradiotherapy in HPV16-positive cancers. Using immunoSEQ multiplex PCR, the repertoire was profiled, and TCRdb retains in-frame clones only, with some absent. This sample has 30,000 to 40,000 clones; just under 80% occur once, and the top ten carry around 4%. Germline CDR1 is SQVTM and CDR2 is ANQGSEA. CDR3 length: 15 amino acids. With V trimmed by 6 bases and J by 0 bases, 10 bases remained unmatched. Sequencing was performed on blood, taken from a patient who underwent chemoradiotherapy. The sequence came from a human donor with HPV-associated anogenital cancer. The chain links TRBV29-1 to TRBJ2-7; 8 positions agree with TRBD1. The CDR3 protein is CSVQWGQGASYEQYF. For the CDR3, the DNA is TGCAGCGTCCAATGGGGCCAGGGGGCCTCCTACGAGCAGTACTTC.